These 26 T cell receptor beta chains share one sample of origin, sequenced in a study of blood T cells in healthy people across ages. The second PCR ran about 6 to 12 cycles with a sample-barcoded 5' primer and J-beta primers. Each CDR3 protein gets one entry after TCRdb re-called the 5' RACE reads with MiXCR. The table lists approximately 1,000,000 distinct CDR3 sequences, 40% to 50% of them singletons. The sequenced sample was blood. The receptors were sampled from a woman aged 55-75 years in good health.

The V and J genes are TRBV5-1 and TRBJ2-7; D gene unclear. The CDR3 runs to 14 residues. The germline V gene encodes CDR1 SGHRS and CDR2 YFSETQ. The V gene lost 0 bases and the J gene lost 3 bases, with 10 bases spanning the gap. DNA of the CDR3: TGCGCCAGCAGCTTGGAAGGTCAATACTACGAGCAGTACTTC. This gives the protein CASSLEGQYYEQYF.

A remark on this clonotype: Being one base from a much bigger clone, this may be a read error. V is TRBV12-3 or TRBV12-4 and J is TRBJ2-7; perhaps D is TRBD1 or TRBD2 (6 bases each). The V and J ends lost 7 bases and 4 bases respectively, with 17 bases between them. The CDR3 has 14 residues. The CDR3 DNA reads TGTGCCAGCACAGCGGAGGGGGACGTGTACGAGCAGTACTTC. It encodes CASTAEGDVYEQYF.

This rearrangement joins TRBV7-8 to TRBJ2-7; maybe TRBD2 (5 bases). The V gene's germline CDR1 is SGHVS and CDR2 FQNEAQ. CDR3 size: 17 residues. V lost 0 bases and J lost 6, with 21 bases in between. This chain's CDR3 is CASSLAPRKQRWVEQYF. CDR3 DNA sequence: TGTGCCAGCAGCTTAGCGCCGCGTAAACAGCGGTGGGTCGAGCAGTACTTC.

This chain links TRBV4-1 with TRBJ2-7, with a possible D match to TRBD1 (5 bases). This CDR3 has 15 residues. Germline CDR1 and CDR2: MGHRA and YSYEKL. Trimming took off 3 bases at V and 0 bases at J, with 12 bases between the two ends. In DNA form, the CDR3 reads TGCGCCAGCAGCCATACAGGAGTTAGCTCCTACGAGCAGTACTTC. As protein: CASSHTGVSSYEQYF.

This rearrangement joins TRBV20-1 to TRBJ2-4; 9 bases map to TRBD1. Germline values: CDR1 DFQATT, CDR2 SNEGSKA (reference sequence). Trimming at V came to 5 bases and at J to 13 bases, leaving 15 bases not matched to a gene. The CDR3 runs to 14 residues. The CDR3 protein is CSAPGTGSRWEQYF. CDR3 nucleotide sequence: TGCAGTGCTCCCGGGACAGGGAGTCGATGGGAGCAGTACTTC.

This sequence joins TRBV19 and TRBJ2-2; the match to TRBD2 covers 7 bases. Germline CDR1 is LNHDA and CDR2 is SQIVND (reference sequence). The ends lost 2 bases at V and 5 bases at J; junction bases unmatched: 5. CDR3 length: 15 residues. In DNA form, the CDR3 reads TGTGCCAGTAGTATACTCCCCGGGGGGACCGGGGAGCTGTTTTTT. Translated, it gives CASSILPGGTGELFF. The variable domain in full, completed from reference TRBV19 and TRBJ2-2, reads DGGITQSPKYLFRKEGQNVTLSCEQNLNHDAMYWYRQDPGQGLRLIYYSQIVNDFQKGDIAEGYSVSREKKESFPLTVTSAQKNPTAFYLCASSILPGGTGELFFGEGSRLTVL.

The chain couples TRBV27 to TRBJ2-1, with 10 positions matching TRBD2. The CDR3 loop spans 18 amino acids. The V segment lost 2 bases and the J segment 6 bases; nucleotides outside the gene matches: 13. The germline gives CDR1 MNHEY, CDR2 SMNVEV (reference sequence). For the CDR3, the DNA is TGTGCCAGCAGTTTAACTAGCGGGATCCCCCGGCTAATCAATGAGCAGTTCTTC. This sequence encodes CASSLTSGIPRLINEQFF.

This clonotype showed up just a few times. V gene TRBV7-2 combines with J gene TRBJ1-2; 7 bases line up with TRBD1. Trimming at V came to 0 bases and at J to 0 bases, leaving 4 bases not matched to a gene. The CDR3 runs 16 residues. Germline V lookup: CDR1 SGHTA, CDR2 FQGNSA. The CDR3: CASSLAPQGANYGYTF. DNA for the CDR3: TGTGCCAGCAGCTTAGCCCCTCAGGGGGCTAACTATGGCTACACCTTC. Based on the CDR3 plus reference TRBV7-2 and TRBJ1-2, the full variable domain is GAGVSQSPSNKVTEKGKDVELRCDPISGHTALYWYRQSLGQGLEFLIYFQGNSAPDKSGLPSDRFSAERTGGSVSTLTIQRTQQEDSAVYLCASSLAPQGANYGYTFGSGTRLTVV.

The rearrangement joins TRBV20-1 to TRBJ1-1; no clear D. The CDR3 totals 14 residues. Germline loops: CDR1 DFQATT, CDR2 SNEGSKA (reference sequence). The V end was cut by 6 bases, the J end by 1 base, with 15 bases between. DNA of the CDR3: TGCAGTGCAAAACCGGACGTGGGGAACACTGAAGCTTTCTTT. Translating gives CSAKPDVGNTEAFF.

This clonotype was counted between two and nine times. The chain recombines TRBV4-2 with TRBJ2-2; 14 bases agree with TRBD2. Germline CDR1 LGHNA, CDR2 YNFKEQ. There are 18 residues in the CDR3. V was pared by 1 base and J by 1 base, with 2 bases of the junction left unmatched. The CDR3 loop reads CASSQGTSGRMNTGELFF. In nucleotides, the CDR3 is TGTGCCAGCAGCCAAGGGACTAGCGGGAGGATGAACACCGGGGAGCTGTTTTTT.

This clonotype was picked up a small number of times. V usage is TRBV5-1 and J usage is TRBJ1-2; D uncertain. The V end lost 4 bases, the J end lost 4 bases, and 14 bases lay between the germline ends. Germline V gives CDR1 SGHRS, CDR2 YFSETQ. This CDR3 spans 14 amino acids. Here the CDR3 reads CASSRELSSYGYTF. CDR3 coding DNA: TGCGCCAGCAGCCGGGAGTTAAGCAGCTATGGCTACACCTTC.

The J gene is TRBJ2-4, the V gene TRBV6-2 or TRBV6-3, with 8 bases lining up with TRBD1. With the DNA end fitting TRBJ2-7 better, the J assignment may be wrong. Germline V gene sequence: CDR1 MNHEY, CDR2 SVGEGT. The CDR3 runs 16 residues. The DNA for the CDR3 is TGTGCCAGCAGTTATGAGACGGGACAGGCCTCCTACGAGCAGTACTTC. Translating gives CASSYETGQASYEQYF.

The V call is TRBV7-9, the J call TRBJ2-7; 13 bases agree with TRBD2. This CDR3 contains 16 residues. Germline trimming cut 2 bases from V and 6 bases from J; bases unmatched to any gene: 7. The germline V gene has CDR1 SEHNR and CDR2 FQNEAQ (reference sequence). Here the CDR3 DNA reads TGTGCCAGCAGCTTAATCGGGACTAGCGGGATGGCCGAGCAGTACTTC. Translating gives CASSLIGTSGMAEQYF.

This chain links TRBV12-3 or TRBV12-4 with TRBJ2-4, with 13 bases lining up with TRBD2. J gave up 8 bases and V 5 bases, and 3 bases lay outside the gene matches. The length of the CDR3 is 14 residues. CDR3 residues: CASSPGTSGDIQYF. The CDR3 DNA follows: TGTGCCAGCAGTCCAGGGACTAGCGGGGACATTCAGTACTTC.

The genes are TRBV12-3 or TRBV12-4 and TRBJ2-2, with 10 nucleotides matching TRBD2. Trimming took 6 bases from V and 6 from J; bases not matched to a gene: 7. This CDR3 comprises 15 residues. In DNA, the CDR3 is TGTGCCAGCAGCCCCAGCGGGAGGGCCGCCGGGGAGCTGTTTTTT. As protein: CASSPSGRAAGELFF.

The gene calls are TRBV10-3 and TRBJ1-2; possible D gene TRBD1, 5 bases. V lost 0 bases and J 4 bases, leaving 15 bases between the germline ends. The CDR3 spans 16 residues. The germline gives CDR1 ENHRY, CDR2 SYGVKD. In DNA, the CDR3 is TGTGCCATCAGTGAGTCTCGGGAGCGGGGGAGCTATGGCTACACCTTC. This gives the protein CAISESRERGSYGYTF.

The rearrangement joins TRBV9 to TRBJ2-2, with D possibly being TRBD1 or TRBD2 (5 bases each). The CDR3 runs 16 residues. Germline values: CDR1 SGDLS, CDR2 YYNGEE. V was shortened by 4 bases and J by 5 bases, with 18 bases between the two germline ends. The CDR3 nucleotides read TGTGCCAGCAGCCCCCGGGACGGAAGAACAACCGGGGAGCTGTTTTTT. As protein: CASSPRDGRTTGELFF.

V and J are TRBV7-8 and TRBJ1-5; possible D gene TRBD1, 6 bases. CDR1 and CDR2 (germline): SGHVS, FQNEAQ. The CDR3 runs to 15 residues. Trimming cost V 5 bases and J 4 bases, with 15 bases left between them. CDR3: CASSPGRGLNQPQHF. In DNA, the CDR3 is TGTGCCAGCAGCCCAGGACGGGGGCTTAATCAGCCCCAGCATTTT.

The chain carries TRBV20-1 and TRBJ1-1, with 12 bases that match TRBD1. The V gene end was trimmed by 2 bases and the J gene end by 4 bases; junction bases not matched to a gene: 5. Germline V CDR1 and CDR2: DFQATT, SNEGSKA (reference sequence). The CDR3 has 15 residues. CDR3 sequence (DNA): TGCAGTGCTAGATGGGACAGGGGGCGTGGCACTGAAGCTTTCTTT. Protein product: CSARWDRGRGTEAFF.

This rearrangement joins TRBV6-6 to TRBJ2-5, with 8 bases identical to TRBD2. V lost 7 bases, J lost 11 bases, and 24 bases stayed unmatched. The CDR3 spans 17 residues. Looked up from germline, CDR1 is MNHNY and CDR2 is SVGAGI (reference sequence). The CDR3 nucleotides read TGTGCCAGCACTCCAGCGTCTGGGACTAGGGCCTGGGTGGAGCAGTACTTC. Its translation: CASTPASGTRAWVEQYF.

This clonotype was detected only a few times. This chain joins TRBV20-1 and TRBJ1-2, with D possibly TRBD1 on 5 matching bases. Trimming took 3 bases from V and 7 from J, leaving 24 bases between them. Germline lookup yields CDR1 DFQATT and CDR2 SNEGSKA (reference sequence). The CDR3 consists of 16 residues. The CDR3 is CSASGAGPPPGSGYTF. The CDR3 coding sequence is TGCAGTGCTAGTGGGGCAGGCCCTCCGCCTGGGTCTGGCTACACCTTC.

The chain combines TRBV29-1 with TRBJ1-2; D not resolved. Per the germline V gene, CDR1 is SQVTM and CDR2 is ANQGSEA. With 4 bases removed from V and 3 bases from J, the gap between germline ends came to 15 bases. The CDR3 runs to 14 residues. CDR3 sequence (DNA): TGCAGCGTTGTAGGCAGCCTAGGAGACTATGGCTACACCTTC. Translated: CSVVGSLGDYGYTF.

This clonotype has more than one count but fewer than ten. In DNA, the CDR3 is TGTGCCAGCAGTCGAGCCCGGGGGACAGGGGCAACTGAAGCTTTCTTT. Protein product: CASSRARGTGATEAFF. This chain joins TRBV6-5 and TRBJ1-1, with 10 bases identical to TRBD1. CDR1 and CDR2 (germline): MNHEY, SVGAGI. The junction had 11 bases not matched to a gene; V was cut back by 5 bases and J by 5 bases. The CDR3 spans 16 residues.

This clonotype was detected a few times. The chain combines TRBV29-1 with TRBJ2-1, with 9 bases matching TRBD2. V gave up 7 bases and J gave up 6 bases; unmatched junction bases: 16. Germline values: CDR1 SQVTM, CDR2 ANQGSEA. The CDR3 is made up of 16 amino acids. CDR3 sequence: CSARAWPLAGSNEQFF. CDR3 nucleotide sequence: TGCAGCGCCCGCGCATGGCCCCTAGCGGGAAGCAATGAGCAGTTCTTC.

The V call is TRBV20-1, the J call TRBJ1-4; 7 bases agree with TRBD1. Trimming removed 6 bases from V and 3 bases from J; junction bases left unmatched: 7. The CDR3 runs 14 residues. Germline V lookup: CDR1 DFQATT, CDR2 SNEGSKA (reference sequence). CDR3 protein: CSAWGTDSNEKLFF. The CDR3 DNA follows: TGCAGTGCCTGGGGGACAGATTCTAATGAAAAACTGTTTTTT.

This chain joins TRBV4-1 and TRBJ2-4, with TRBD2 as a possible D gene (6 bases). V gave up 0 bases and J gave up 8 bases, with 20 bases separating them. From germline, CDR1 is MGHRA and CDR2 YSYEKL. The length of the CDR3 is 17 residues. In DNA form, the CDR3 reads TGCGCCAGCAGCCAAGATCTCGCCGGGAGTTTCGGACACATTCAGTACTTC. Translation gives CASSQDLAGSFGHIQYF.